The 32 T cell receptor beta chains listed next were all sequenced from one sample in a study of yellow fever vaccine responses in identical twins. Using its own MiXCR run on the RT-PCR reads, TCRdb lists one record per CDR3 protein. The repertoire includes 30,000 to 40,000 distinct CDR3 sequences, roughly 60% of them detected once, and around 5% sits in the top ten. The specimen comprised T cells from blood (PBMCs), unsorted or a sorted subset (not recorded which), sampled before or after yellow fever vaccination (not recorded which). The receptors originated from a woman younger than 35 who received the yellow fever vaccine.

The chain is built from TRBV28 and TRBJ2-1, with D perhaps being TRBD1 or TRBD2 (7 bases each). Trimming removed 5 bases at V and 10 bases at J, with 18 bases between. This CDR3 has 14 amino acids. From germline, CDR1 is MDHEN and CDR2 SYDVKM. CDR3 nucleotide sequence: TGTGCCAGCAGTCCGTCGGGGGGACAGTGGGAGCAGTTCTTC. Translation gives CASSPSGGQWEQFF.

The J gene is TRBJ2-2, the V gene TRBV2; no definite D call. The CDR3 runs 16 residues. Deletions cut 3 bases from V and 1 base from J, with 12 bases between. Germline V gene sequence: CDR1 SNHLY, CDR2 FYNNEI. CDR3 sequence (DNA): TGTGCCAGCAGTGATTCTATGCGGCTGAACACCGGGGAGCTGTTTTTT. This encodes CASSDSMRLNTGELFF.

This clonotype was observed a few times. The rearrangement uses TRBV12-3 or TRBV12-4 and TRBJ1-2; 8 bases fit TRBD1. CDR3 length: 12 amino acids. V gave up 6 bases and J gave up 5 bases; unmatched junction bases: 2. The CDR3 DNA reads TGTGCCAGCAGACGGACAGGGTATGGCTACACCTTC. Translating gives CASRRTGYGYTF.

This clonotype was seen a handful of times. The gene calls are TRBV29-1 and TRBJ2-5, with a weak D call TRBD1 (6 bases). Germline V gives CDR1 SQVTM, CDR2 ANQGSEA. This CDR3 contains 12 residues. Trimming removed 7 bases from V and 2 bases from J, with 11 bases in between. The CDR3: CSAGQMQETQYF. The CDR3 coding sequence is TGCAGCGCCGGACAGATGCAAGAGACCCAGTACTTC.

This clonotype was recorded only once. The rearrangement joins TRBV20-1 to TRBJ2-1, with unresolved D. CDR1 is DFQATT, CDR2 SNEGSKA, per germline (reference sequence). The CDR3 is made up of 12 amino acids. V lost 1 base and J 8 bases, leaving 9 bases between the germline ends. The CDR3 sequence is CSARARGDEQFF. CDR3 sequence (DNA): TGCAGTGCTAGAGCTAGAGGTGATGAGCAGTTCTTC.

The V call is TRBV13, the J call TRBJ2-1; no clear D. There are 13 residues in the CDR3. V was pared by 2 bases and J by 6 bases, with 8 bases between. Germline loops: CDR1 PRHDT, CDR2 FYEKMQ (reference sequence). This CDR3 is CASSLRRTNEQFF. CDR3 in DNA: TGTGCCAGCAGCTTAAGAAGGACCAATGAGCAGTTCTTC.

V usage is TRBV20-1 and J usage is TRBJ1-6, with 7 bases lining up with TRBD1. The CDR3 is 16 residues long. CDR1 and CDR2 (germline): DFQATT, SNEGSKA (reference sequence). V was pared by 0 bases and J by 6 bases, with 8 bases of the junction left unmatched. CDR3 residues: CSARDLDTGVNSPLHF. CDR3 sequence (DNA): TGCAGTGCTAGAGATCTAGATACAGGGGTTAATTCACCCCTCCACTTT.

In this sample, this clonotype turned up a few times. The CDR3 loop is CASSLRDGHYNEQFF. In DNA, the CDR3 is TGTGCCAGCAGCTTAAGGGACGGACACTACAATGAGCAGTTCTTC. This chain connects TRBV7-6 to TRBJ2-1; perhaps D is TRBD1 or TRBD2 (5 bases each). CDR1 is SGHVS and CDR2 is FNYEAQ in the germline V gene. The V end lost 2 bases, the J end lost 3 bases, and 11 bases lay between the germline ends. The CDR3 covers 15 residues.

This clonotype showed up just once. The rearrangement links TRBV11-1 to TRBJ2-6; TRBD1 might be the D (6 bases). In germline, CDR1 is SGHAT, CDR2 FQDESV (reference sequence). V dropped 3 bases and J dropped 0 bases, with 12 bases sitting between them. CDR3 length: 17 residues. The CDR3: CASSLGHAPSGANVLTF. The CDR3 DNA reads TGTGCCAGCAGCTTGGGACATGCTCCCTCTGGGGCCAACGTCCTGACTTTC.

The chain uses TRBV10-3 and TRBJ2-1, with a possible D match to TRBD2 (6 bases). Germline V gives CDR1 ENHRY, CDR2 SYGVKD. The V gene lost 4 bases and the J gene lost 7 bases, with 17 bases spanning the gap. This CDR3 is built from 15 residues. CDR3 DNA: TGTGCCATCAGTGGCCGTCTAACCGCGGGAAATGAGCAGTTCTTC. This sequence encodes CAISGRLTAGNEQFF.

J is TRBJ2-3 and V is TRBV29-1; 8 nucleotides line up with TRBD2. J gave up 2 bases and V 1 base, and 5 bases lay outside the gene matches. The CDR3 runs 15 residues. Per the germline V gene, CDR1 is SQVTM and CDR2 is ANQGSEA. CDR3 residues: CSVEGGSGATDTQYF. The CDR3 bases are TGCAGCGTTGAAGGTGGTAGCGGGGCCACAGATACGCAGTATTTT.

The chain has TRBV4-2 and TRBJ2-5, with 9 nucleotides matching TRBD2. Per germline, CDR1 LGHNA and CDR2 YNFKEQ. CDR3 length: 15 amino acids. The V and J ends lost 4 bases and 7 bases, in that order; junction bases with no gene match: 10. The DNA for the CDR3 is TGTGCCAGCAGCCCGACCGGCGGGGGGGAAGCGACCCAGTACTTC. It encodes CASSPTGGGEATQYF.

Remarks on this clonotype: Given the absence of the conserved phenylalanine or tryptophan at the CDR3 end, a read error is likely. No DNA is shown, since the ends of the CDR3 on it are uncertain; the CDR3 is the one TCRdb lists. The chain couples TRBV2 to TRBJ2-5. A total of 10 residues make up the CDR3, ends included. Germline lookup yields CDR1 SNHLY and CDR2 FYNNEI. The CDR3 sequence: CASSEVGVEV.

This clonotype was seen once. CDR3 sequence reads: CASSTASEYNEQFF. CDR3 coding DNA: TGTGCCAGCAGCACGGCATCAGAGTACAATGAGCAGTTCTTC. The V gene is TRBV11-1, the J gene TRBJ2-1; no definite D call. The ends were cut back, 5 bases at V and 4 bases at J, with 12 bases in the middle. CDR3 length: 14 amino acids. In germline, CDR1 is SGHAT, CDR2 FQDESV (reference sequence).

V is TRBV25-1 and J is TRBJ2-7; D is possibly TRBD1 (6 bases). Germline assignment: CDR1 MGHDK and CDR2 SYGVNS. V was cut by 6 bases and J by 2 bases, with 11 bases left in between. The CDR3 has 13 residues. Here the CDR3 reads CASSGQLPYEQYF. CDR3 nucleotide sequence: TGTGCCAGCAGCGGACAGCTACCCTACGAGCAGTACTTC.

The rearrangement joins TRBV3-1 to TRBJ2-1; D call uncertain. This CDR3 is 11 amino acids long. The V gene lost 3 bases and the J gene lost 9 bases, with 6 bases spanning the gap. Per germline, CDR1 LGHDT and CDR2 YNNKEL (reference sequence). The CDR3 protein is CASSQGGEQFF. The CDR3 DNA sequence: TGTGCCAGCAGCCAGGGTGGTGAGCAGTTCTTC.

The genes are TRBV11-3 and TRBJ2-7, with a tentative D call TRBD1 (6 bases). The germline V and J ends were trimmed by 3 bases and 4 bases, with 16 bases remaining between them. Germline CDR1 SGHNT, CDR2 YENEEA. The CDR3 has 15 residues. The CDR3 region has the DNA TGTGCCAGCAGCTTCCCTTCTCTACAGGGATACGAGCAGTACTTC. It yields the protein CASSFPSLQGYEQYF.

About this clonotype itself: The germline gene is not matched at one end of the junction; a read error may be the cause. The chain is built from TRBV14 and TRBJ1-1; the D is unclear. From germline, CDR1 is SGHDN and CDR2 FVKESK. This CDR3 comprises 9 residues. The CDR3 region is CASSQAGKF. CDR3 DNA sequence: TGTGCCAGCAGCCAAGCGGGGAAGTTT.

The chain couples TRBV2 to TRBJ2-3, with D maybe TRBD2 (7 bases). The germline V and J ends were trimmed by 8 bases and 0 bases, with 18 bases remaining between them. The CDR3 length is 16 residues. Germline CDR1 and CDR2: SNHLY and FYNNEI. The CDR3 region is CASGRGARLSTDTQYF. For the CDR3, the DNA is TGTGCCAGCGGTCGGGGGGCCAGACTTAGCACAGATACGCAGTATTTT.

The genes are TRBV5-1 and TRBJ2-3; 8 nucleotides agree with TRBD2. This CDR3 has 15 residues. Germline V CDR1 and CDR2: SGHRS, YFSETQ. The J segment lost 2 bases and the V segment lost 4 bases, leaving 6 bases of the junction unmatched. The DNA of the CDR3 is TGCGCCAGCAGCGCCGGGACTAGACTCACAGATACGCAGTATTTT. This sequence encodes CASSAGTRLTDTQYF.

The chain joins TRBV11-2 to TRBJ1-5; D might be TRBD1 (6 bases). Trimming cost V 3 bases and J 2 bases, with 14 bases left between them. The CDR3 has 16 amino acids. The germline CDR1 and CDR2 sequences are SGHAT and FQNNGV. CDR3 region: CASSLGGGLGNQPQHF. The CDR3 DNA reads TGTGCCAGCAGCTTGGGAGGGGGTTTGGGCAATCAGCCCCAGCATTTT.

J is TRBJ1-1 and V is TRBV2; maybe TRBD1 (6 bases). The CDR3 is made up of 13 amino acids. Germline CDR1 reads SNHLY; CDR2 reads FYNNEI. V shed 4 bases and J shed 1 base, with 7 bases lying between them. The CDR3 is CASSGQENTEAFF. The CDR3 DNA sequence: TGTGCCAGCAGTGGACAGGAGAACACTGAAGCTTTCTTT.

The chain carries TRBV11-1 and TRBJ2-5; no definite D call. The CDR3 is made up of 13 amino acids. The germline gives CDR1 SGHAT, CDR2 FQDESV (reference sequence). With 4 bases removed from V and 4 bases from J, the gap between germline ends came to 10 bases. The CDR3 region is CASSSTWGETQYF. The CDR3 nucleotides are TGTGCCAGCAGCTCCACCTGGGGAGAGACCCAGTACTTC.

The DNA for the CDR3 is TGCGCCAGCAGCCAAGGGGACAGGAATAATGAAAAACTGTTTTTT. It specifies CASSQGDRNNEKLFF. This sequence joins TRBV4-1 and TRBJ1-4, with TRBD1 matching 8 bases. V lost 1 base, J lost 4 bases, and 2 bases stayed unmatched. Germline V CDR1 and CDR2: MGHRA, YSYEKL. The CDR3 is 15 residues long.

V usage is TRBV2 and J usage is TRBJ2-4; D not certain. Germline CDR1 and CDR2: SNHLY and FYNNEI. V dropped 10 bases and J dropped 0 bases, with 10 bases sitting between them. The CDR3 totals 13 residues. CDR3 nucleotide sequence: TGTGCCAACTACCCCGTAGCCAAAAACATTCAGTACTTC. Residues: CANYPVAKNIQYF.

Concerning this clonotype itself: One junction end disagrees with the germline gene, perhaps due to a read error. The genes are TRBV29-1 and TRBJ2-7, with 7 bases identical to TRBD1. The CDR3 loop spans 16 amino acids. Germline V gene lookup returns CDR1 SQVTM and CDR2 ANQGSEA. The CDR3 loop reads CSVEGARQGASYEQYF. CDR3 DNA: TGCAGCGTCGAAGGCGCCAGACAGGGCGCCTCCTACGAGCAGTACTTC.

The V gene is TRBV5-5, the J gene TRBJ1-1, with TRBD1 as a possible D gene (5 bases). Trimming stripped 4 bases from V and 5 bases from J, with 15 bases between. Per the germline V gene, CDR1 is SGHKS and CDR2 is YYEKEE (reference sequence). The CDR3 consists of 14 residues. In nucleotides, the CDR3 is TGTGCCAGCAGCCCCGTGGGGGGTAGGACTGAAGCTTTCTTT. Encoded protein: CASSPVGGRTEAFF.

The chain links TRBV20-1 to TRBJ2-1; 10 nucleotides line up with TRBD2. CDR3 length equals 13 residues. Germline V gives CDR1 DFQATT, CDR2 SNEGSKA (reference sequence). CDR3 nucleotide sequence: TGCAGAGTTGGGCTAGCGGGAGTTAATGAGCAGTTCTTC. Protein product: CRVGLAGVNEQFF.

V and J are TRBV2 and TRBJ2-5; D is ambiguous. Trimming left V 4 bases short and J 8 bases short, with 5 bases between. Looked up from germline, CDR1 is SNHLY and CDR2 is FYNNEI. CDR3 length: 10 amino acids. The DNA of the CDR3 is TGTGCCAGCAGTGCCCCCACCCAGTACTTC. Protein: CASSAPTQYF.

This clonotype has only a few counts. The genes are TRBV3-1 and TRBJ2-5, with 9 positions matching TRBD1. The V gene's germline CDR1 is LGHDT and CDR2 YNNKEL (reference sequence). The J segment lost 4 bases and the V segment lost 2 bases, leaving 8 bases of the junction unmatched. The CDR3 has 16 residues. The CDR3 here is CASSQISGQGIETQYF. Here the CDR3 DNA reads TGTGCCAGCAGCCAAATCTCTGGACAGGGGATAGAGACCCAGTACTTC.

This rearrangement joins TRBV4-1 to TRBJ2-1; TRBD1 aligns across 7 bases. V gave up 0 bases and J gave up 6 bases; unmatched junction bases: 5. CDR1 is MGHRA and CDR2 is YSYEKL in the germline V gene. The CDR3 totals 15 residues. CDR3 sequence reads: CASSQDGQAVNEQFF. CDR3 nucleotide sequence: TGCGCCAGCAGCCAAGATGGACAGGCCGTCAATGAGCAGTTCTTC.

The gene calls are TRBV5-6 and TRBJ2-7; D is perhaps TRBD2 (7 bases). The CDR3 contains 16 residues. Trimming stripped 4 bases from V and 1 base from J, with 18 bases between. Germline V lookup: CDR1 SGHDT, CDR2 YYEEEE. DNA of the CDR3: TGTGCCAGCAGCCTGTGGGGGGGGCTACAATCCTACGAGCAGTACGTC. Amino acids: CASSLWGGLQSYEQYV.